Listed below are T cell receptor beta chains from one sample, sequenced in a study of blood T cells in healthy people across ages. TCRdb re-called the 5' RACE reads through MiXCR, storing one row per CDR3 protein. The sample includes some 320,000 distinct CDR3 sequences, roughly 27% of them seen just once. The sequencing sample was made of blood. These receptors were taken from a woman in her 70s in good health. Each CDR3 is given with its conserved first and last residue. D genes are given only for firm matches. A row's size may be missing; if present it is once, few, many or a size class.

j_gene: TRBJ2-1
abundance: -
v_gene: TRBV3-1
d_gene: TRBD1
CDR3nt: TGTGCCAGCAGCCAAGGAATGGGGACAGTCGACCGTGAGCAGTTCTTC
CDR3aa: CASSQGMGTVDREQFF

j_gene: TRBJ2-5
abundance: few
v_gene: TRBV29-1
d_gene: -
CDR3nt: TGCAGCGTTCTGCCAGTACAAAGGCAGGCCCAGTACTTC
CDR3aa: CSVLPVQRQAQYF

j_gene: TRBJ1-1
abundance: -
v_gene: TRBV10-3
d_gene: TRBD1
CDR3nt: TGTGCCACCGGACAGGGGACCACTGAAGCTTTCTTT
CDR3aa: CATGQGTTEAFF

j_gene: TRBJ2-3
abundance: -
v_gene: TRBV7-3
d_gene: TRBD2
CDR3nt: TGTGCCAGCAGCTATCGAGCGGGAGTGGGGACAGATACGCAGTATTTT
CDR3aa: CASSYRAGVGTDTQYF

j_gene: TRBJ2-5
abundance: -
v_gene: TRBV13
d_gene: -
CDR3nt: TGTGCCAGCAGCTACTCGAGTGGAGAGACCCAGTACTTC
CDR3aa: CASSYSSGETQYF

j_gene: TRBJ2-5
abundance: -
v_gene: TRBV11-2
d_gene: -
CDR3nt: TGTGCCAGCAGCTTAGCCCCTCCGGGAGCCTTCCAAGAGACCCAGTACTTC
CDR3aa: CASSLAPPGAFQETQYF

j_gene: TRBJ2-2
abundance: -
v_gene: TRBV7-2
d_gene: TRBD1
CDR3nt: TGTGCCAGCAGCCCTGACAGGGGAGACACCGGGGAGCTGTTTTTT
CDR3aa: CASSPDRGDTGELFF

j_gene: TRBJ2-1
abundance: few
v_gene: TRBV7-2
d_gene: -
CDR3nt: TGTGTCAGCAGTTCGACTTTCAGCTCCTACAATGAGCAGTTCTTC
CDR3aa: CVSSSTFSSYNEQFF

j_gene: TRBJ1-1
abundance: few
v_gene: TRBV6-6
d_gene: -
CDR3nt: TGTGCCAGCAGTTATAGGGAGCCCAACACTGAAGCTTTCTTT
CDR3aa: CASSYREPNTEAFF

j_gene: TRBJ2-1
abundance: few
v_gene: TRBV20-1
d_gene: TRBD2
CDR3nt: TGCAGTGCTAGAAGTCTCAGCGGGAGGAGGGCCTCCTACAATGGGCAGTTCTTC
CDR3aa: CSARSLSGRRASYNGQFF

j_gene: TRBJ2-4
abundance: few
v_gene: TRBV7-2
d_gene: TRBD2
CDR3nt: TGTGCCAGCAGCTTAGTCGGGGGAGGGGCCAAAAACATTCAGTACTTC
CDR3aa: CASSLVGGGAKNIQYF

j_gene: TRBJ2-5
abundance: few
v_gene: TRBV5-5
d_gene: -
CDR3nt: TGTGCCAGCAGCTTATCGGGTGCGGAGACCCAGTACTTC
CDR3aa: CASSLSGAETQYF

j_gene: TRBJ1-2
abundance: once
v_gene: TRBV20-1
d_gene: -
CDR3nt: TGCAGTGTAACTTCCGGGACGAATTTTTATGGCTACACCTTC
CDR3aa: CSVTSGTNFYGYTF

j_gene: TRBJ2-5
abundance: many
v_gene: TRBV7-3
d_gene: -
CDR3nt: TGTGCCAGCAGCTCTGGCCTGGGAGAGACCCAGTACTTC
CDR3aa: CASSSGLGETQYF

j_gene: TRBJ2-3
abundance: -
v_gene: TRBV20-1
d_gene: TRBD2
CDR3nt: TGCAGTGCTAGGGACACTAGCGGGAGAGCAGATACGCAGTATTTT
CDR3aa: CSARDTSGRADTQYF

j_gene: TRBJ1-5
abundance: -
v_gene: TRBV3-1
d_gene: -
CDR3nt: TGTGCCAGCAGCCAAGATCCAGGGATGCGACAGCCCCAGCATTTT
CDR3aa: CASSQDPGMRQPQHF

j_gene: TRBJ2-3
abundance: -
v_gene: TRBV28
d_gene: -
CDR3nt: TGTGCCAGCAGTTTTGGTATCCCTAGCACAGATACGCAGTATTTT
CDR3aa: CASSFGIPSTDTQYF

j_gene: TRBJ2-3
abundance: -
v_gene: TRBV24-1
d_gene: TRBD1
CDR3nt: TGTGCCACCAGTGGGGACAGGGTGTGGGGCACAGATACGCAGTATTTT
CDR3aa: CATSGDRVWGTDTQYF

j_gene: TRBJ2-5
abundance: -
v_gene: TRBV27
d_gene: -
CDR3nt: TGTGCCAGCAGTTTGTTCGGGATGGGAGAGACCCAGTACTTC
CDR3aa: CASSLFGMGETQYF

j_gene: TRBJ2-1
abundance: -
v_gene: TRBV2
d_gene: -
CDR3nt: TGTGCCAGCAGTGAGAAGAGCTCCTACAATGAGCAGTTCTTC
CDR3aa: CASSEKSSYNEQFF

j_gene: TRBJ2-7
abundance: few
v_gene: TRBV7-8
d_gene: -
CDR3nt: TGTGCCAGCAGGGTTCCGGACGAGCAGTACTTC
CDR3aa: CASRVPDEQYF

j_gene: TRBJ1-6
abundance: -
v_gene: TRBV7-2
d_gene: -
CDR3nt: TGTGCCAGCAGCGTTCGTGGACCCCCTATAGATTCACCCCTCCACTTT
CDR3aa: CASSVRGPPIDSPLHF

j_gene: TRBJ1-1
abundance: few
v_gene: TRBV5-1
d_gene: TRBD1
CDR3nt: TGCGCCAGCAGCTCTGGACAGGGAAATCAAGCTTTCTTT
CDR3aa: CASSSGQGNQAFF

j_gene: TRBJ1-4
abundance: -
v_gene: TRBV9
d_gene: -
CDR3nt: TGTGCCAGCAGCGTAGATCCCAAAAACTTGGCCTTCGCAACTAATGAAAAACTGTTTTTT
CDR3aa: CASSVDPKNLAFATNEKLFF

j_gene: TRBJ2-1
abundance: few
v_gene: TRBV20-1
d_gene: -
CDR3nt: TGCAGTGCTCTTATGTGGGGAACTGGATCCAATGAGCAGTTCTTC
CDR3aa: CSALMWGTGSNEQFF

j_gene: TRBJ1-4
abundance: -
v_gene: TRBV20-1
d_gene: -
CDR3nt: TGCAGTGCTAGAGATTGGGCGGGGGAAGATGAAAAACTGTTTTTT
CDR3aa: CSARDWAGEDEKLFF

j_gene: TRBJ1-3
abundance: -
v_gene: TRBV6-1
d_gene: -
CDR3nt: TGTGCCAGCGGCCTCAGGGCCTACAGTACCGGCTCTGGAAACACCATATATTTT
CDR3aa: CASGLRAYSTGSGNTIYF

j_gene: TRBJ1-4
abundance: few
v_gene: TRBV5-1
d_gene: -
CDR3nt: TGCGCCAGCAGCCGCGGCGGAGGAAGGGAGGGTGAAAAACTGTTTTTT
CDR3aa: CASSRGGGREGEKLFF

j_gene: TRBJ2-4
abundance: many
v_gene: TRBV7-2
d_gene: -
CDR3nt: TGTGCCAGCAGCTCCGGAGGTGACATTCAGTACTTC
CDR3aa: CASSSGGDIQYF

j_gene: TRBJ2-1
abundance: few
v_gene: TRBV6-2/TRBV6-3
d_gene: TRBD2
CDR3nt: TGTGCCAGCAGCCCGGTACCGGGACTAGGATACAATGAGCAGTTCTTC
CDR3aa: CASSPVPGLGYNEQFF

j_gene: TRBJ2-1
abundance: -
v_gene: TRBV20-1
d_gene: -
CDR3nt: TGCAGTGCTCGGACGGAATACAATGAGCAGTTCTTC
CDR3aa: CSARTEYNEQFF

j_gene: TRBJ2-1
abundance: -
v_gene: TRBV7-2
d_gene: -
CDR3nt: TGTGCCAGCAGCCTCTACCAGGGATCGGAGCAGTTCTTC
CDR3aa: CASSLYQGSEQFF

j_gene: TRBJ1-5
abundance: -
v_gene: TRBV27
d_gene: TRBD1
CDR3nt: TGTGCCAGCAGTTCCGGGGAGACAGGGAATCAGCCCCAGCATTTT
CDR3aa: CASSSGETGNQPQHF

j_gene: TRBJ2-1
abundance: -
v_gene: TRBV28
d_gene: TRBD2
CDR3nt: TGTGCCAGCAGAACCCGGGGACTAGCGGGGACTAATGAGCAGTTCTTC
CDR3aa: CASRTRGLAGTNEQFF

j_gene: TRBJ2-5
abundance: -
v_gene: TRBV6-6
d_gene: -
CDR3nt: TGTGCCAGCAGTAAAGGGACTTCCCAAGAGACCCAGTACTTC
CDR3aa: CASSKGTSQETQYF

j_gene: TRBJ1-1
abundance: many
v_gene: TRBV28
d_gene: -
CDR3nt: TGTGCCAGCAGCTTCACCCGGGAGGGGGCTGAAGCTTTCTTT
CDR3aa: CASSFTREGAEAFF

j_gene: TRBJ1-4
abundance: few
v_gene: TRBV18
d_gene: -
CDR3nt: TGTGCCAGCTCACGGACGAACCCGAATGAAAAACTGTTTTTT
CDR3aa: CASSRTNPNEKLFF

j_gene: TRBJ1-6
abundance: few
v_gene: TRBV29-1
d_gene: -
CDR3nt: TGCAGCGTTGGCGGTGAATCACCCCTCCACTTT
CDR3aa: CSVGGESPLHF

j_gene: TRBJ2-1
abundance: -
v_gene: TRBV28
d_gene: -
CDR3nt: TGTGCCAGCAGTTCTACCTCGTTTGTCGGGCATGAGCAGTTCTTC
CDR3aa: CASSSTSFVGHEQFF

j_gene: TRBJ1-4
abundance: -
v_gene: TRBV2
d_gene: -
CDR3nt: TGTGCCAGCAGTCCCGGGACGAGAGATGAAAAACTGTTTTTT
CDR3aa: CASSPGTRDEKLFF

j_gene: TRBJ2-5
abundance: few
v_gene: TRBV7-2
d_gene: TRBD1
CDR3nt: TGTGCCAGCAGAAGAAGGACAGGGGAAGAGACCCAGTACTTC
CDR3aa: CASRRRTGEETQYF

j_gene: TRBJ2-1
abundance: -
v_gene: TRBV20-1
d_gene: -
CDR3nt: TGCAGTGCTCAGCACTTCCACAATGAGCAGTTCTTC
CDR3aa: CSAQHFHNEQFF

j_gene: TRBJ2-1
abundance: -
v_gene: TRBV28
d_gene: -
CDR3nt: TGTGCCAGTAGTTCGGAGGGCCGGGGTGGTAGTGAGCAGTTCTTC
CDR3aa: CASSSEGRGGSEQFF

j_gene: TRBJ2-7
abundance: few
v_gene: TRBV6-7
d_gene: TRBD2
CDR3nt: TGTGCCAGCAGTTACTCCGAACTAGCGGGCCTATCCTACGAGCAGTACTTC
CDR3aa: CASSYSELAGLSYEQYF

j_gene: TRBJ1-5
abundance: -
v_gene: TRBV5-5
d_gene: -
CDR3nt: TGTGCCAGCAGCTTGGAATTGGTTCAGCCCCAGCATTTT
CDR3aa: CASSLELVQPQHF

j_gene: TRBJ1-6
abundance: few
v_gene: TRBV12-3/TRBV12-4
d_gene: -
CDR3nt: TGTGCCAGCAGTTTAATGGCGCTAGTAGATTCACCCCTCCACTTT
CDR3aa: CASSLMALVDSPLHF

j_gene: TRBJ1-1
abundance: many
v_gene: TRBV5-1
d_gene: TRBD1
CDR3nt: TGCGCCAGCACTTCCAGGGACAGAGGGAACACTGAAGCTTTCTTT
CDR3aa: CASTSRDRGNTEAFF

j_gene: TRBJ2-1
abundance: -
v_gene: TRBV15
d_gene: TRBD2
CDR3nt: TGTGCCACCAGCAGAGATAGGCCGGGACTAGGGGTGGATGAGCAGTTCTTC
CDR3aa: CATSRDRPGLGVDEQFF

j_gene: TRBJ1-1
abundance: few
v_gene: TRBV6-5
d_gene: TRBD1
CDR3nt: TGTGCCAGCAGGGGGATTGGGACAGCGACTTCAGCTTTCTTT
CDR3aa: CASRGIGTATSAFF

j_gene: TRBJ2-1
abundance: -
v_gene: TRBV12-3/TRBV12-4
d_gene: TRBD1
CDR3nt: TGTGCCAGCAGCCCCGGGACAGGTAGAGGGAATGAGCAGTTCTTC
CDR3aa: CASSPGTGRGNEQFF

j_gene: TRBJ2-1
abundance: few
v_gene: TRBV7-9
d_gene: -
CDR3nt: TGTGCCAGCAGCTTAAAGGCGGGGCCGCCCTCGGGGAATGAGCAGTTCTTC
CDR3aa: CASSLKAGPPSGNEQFF

j_gene: TRBJ1-4
abundance: -
v_gene: TRBV4-2
d_gene: TRBD1
CDR3nt: TGTGCCAGCAGCCAAGGCACCGGGACAGAGAATGAAAAACTGTTTTTT
CDR3aa: CASSQGTGTENEKLFF

j_gene: TRBJ2-7
abundance: few
v_gene: TRBV10-3
d_gene: TRBD1
CDR3nt: TGTGCCATCAGCTCAGAGGGGGCTGGCGAGCAGTACTTC
CDR3aa: CAISSEGAGEQYF

j_gene: TRBJ2-2
abundance: few
v_gene: TRBV7-9
d_gene: TRBD1
CDR3nt: TGTGCTAGCAGCTCGGACAGGGTGACCGGGGGGCTGTTTTTT
CDR3aa: CASSSDRVTGGLFF

j_gene: TRBJ1-6
abundance: -
v_gene: TRBV18
d_gene: -
CDR3nt: TGTGCCAGCTCACCGGCAGGGAGCGATCCACCCCTCCACTTT
CDR3aa: CASSPAGSDPPLHF

j_gene: TRBJ2-3
abundance: -
v_gene: TRBV10-3
d_gene: TRBD2
CDR3nt: TGTGCCATCAGTCAACTAGCGGATACGCAGTATTTT
CDR3aa: CAISQLADTQYF